A single sample is the source of the 27 T cell receptor beta chains below, sequenced in a study of CXCR3-negative and CXCR3-positive naive CD8 T cells. Overall study findings and caveats: Naive CXCR3-positive cells had TRB CDR3s more hydrophobic than those of CXCR3-negative naive cells.

In preparing the TRB cDNA libraries, 5' RACE with UMI labels was used. TCRdb re-called the 5' RACE reads and gives one entry per CDR3 protein, without DNA. The clone table shows 84,000 or so distinct CDR3 sequences, with the ten largest holding about 0.62%. Their recognized antigens are unknown. Sequencing input: naive CXCR3+ CD8+ T cells from blood. Regarding subset: CD45RO-CCR7+CD27+CD95- naive CD8+ T cells expressing CXCR3 (TNR3+). The receptors were sampled from a human donor in good health. Some clones in this sample may be carry-over from other donors' samples.

The rearrangement joins TRBV12-3 or TRBV12-4 to TRBJ2-1; without DNA, the TCRdb call of TRBD1 cannot be checked. The CDR3 is made up of 14 amino acids. CDR3 amino acids: CASSFDRGIYEQFF.

J is TRBJ1-2 and V is TRBV27; TCRdb indicates TRBD1, and absent DNA this call remains unverified. Germline V gene lookup returns CDR1 MNHEY and CDR2 SMNVEV (reference sequence). The CDR3 is made up of 15 amino acids. The CDR3 is CASSFKGVSPYGYTF.

The chain combines TRBV6-1 with TRBJ1-1. This CDR3 is 15 amino acids long. CDR1 and CDR2 (germline): MNHNS, SASEGT. This CDR3 is CASSEFGEQSYEAFF.

This chain joins TRBV29-1 and TRBJ2-7. Germline CDR1 is SQVTM and CDR2 is ANQGSEA. CDR3 length: 12 amino acids. CDR3 residues: CSVKDNSYEQYF.

The J gene is TRBJ2-2, the V gene TRBV28. The CDR3 covers 13 residues. CDR1 is MDHEN, CDR2 SYDVKM, per germline. The CDR3 loop reads CASSFTNTGELFF.

The V call is TRBV4-2, the J call TRBJ2-3. The CDR3 has 14 residues. Germline V gene data show CDR1 as LGHNA and CDR2 as YNFKEQ. This CDR3 is CASSQDRGTDTQYF.

The chain combines TRBV2 with TRBJ2-7. Germline CDR1 SNHLY, CDR2 FYNNEI. The CDR3 is 13 residues long. The CDR3 is CASSEGNHPEQYF.

This rearrangement joins TRBV20-1 to TRBJ2-7. Germline CDR1 DFQATT, CDR2 SNEGSKA (reference sequence). The CDR3 is 14 residues long. The CDR3 loop reads CSARVELRSDEQYF.

The chain couples TRBV4-2 to TRBJ1-1; TCRdb gives TRBD1 as the D gene, but with no DNA this cannot be confirmed. CDR1 is LGHNA and CDR2 is YNFKEQ in the germline V gene. The CDR3 is made up of 12 amino acids. This CDR3 is CASSQDQGVAFF.

V is TRBV10-2 and J is TRBJ2-7. Germline V CDR1 and CDR2: WSHSY, SAAADI. The CDR3 consists of 13 residues. The CDR3 protein is CASSEMIRVEQYF.

V usage is TRBV29-1 and J usage is TRBJ2-1; TCRdb designates TRBD1, a call that cannot be tested without DNA. This CDR3 spans 15 amino acids. Per the germline V gene, CDR1 is SQVTM and CDR2 is ANQGSEA. The CDR3 here is CSVEGPPRGYNEQFF.

The J gene is TRBJ2-7, the V gene TRBV29-1; TCRdb lists TRBD2, though no DNA is available to test this call. Germline V gives CDR1 SQVTM, CDR2 ANQGSEA. The CDR3 is 15 amino acids. CDR3 loop: CSVLRTSGGAYEQYF.

The chain couples TRBV29-1 to TRBJ2-5. Germline V gives CDR1 SQVTM, CDR2 ANQGSEA. This CDR3 has 13 amino acids. The CDR3 loop is CSVEATVEETQYF.

The V gene is TRBV4-1, the J gene TRBJ2-7; the D call of TRBD1 rests on TCRdb alone, since no DNA is present to check it. The CDR3 loop spans 16 amino acids. The germline CDR1 and CDR2 sequences are MGHRA and YSYEKL. The CDR3: CASSQVSGLGVYEQYF.

The CDR3 protein is CASILGLSYEQYF. V is TRBV2 and J is TRBJ2-7; as DNA is missing, the TRBD2 call by TCRdb cannot be tested. This CDR3 spans 13 amino acids. Germline CDR1 and CDR2: SNHLY and FYNNEI.

This chain connects TRBV6-5 to TRBJ2-7; TCRdb gives TRBD2 as the D gene, but with no DNA this cannot be confirmed. Germline V lookup: CDR1 MNHEY, CDR2 SVGAGI. The CDR3 length is 16 residues. Here the CDR3 reads CASSYERAGLSYEQYF.

The chain is built from TRBV12-3 or TRBV12-4 and TRBJ2-5; TCRdb's D call, TRBD1, is unchecked because there is no DNA. The CDR3 runs to 13 residues. The CDR3 region is CASRWGGRGAQYF.

V is TRBV7-2 and J is TRBJ2-1; as DNA is missing, the TRBD2 call by TCRdb cannot be tested. The length of the CDR3 is 17 residues. The germline gives CDR1 SGHTA, CDR2 FQGNSA. CDR3 amino acids: CASSLAVGSGEYNEQFF. The full variable domain, with the rest looked up from reference TRBV7-2 and TRBJ2-1, is GAGVSQSPSNKVTEKGKDVELRCDPISGHTALYWYRQSLGQGLEFLIYFQGNSAPDKSGLPSDRFSAERTGGSVSTLTIQRTQQEDSAVYLCASSLAVGSGEYNEQFFGPGTRLTVL.

The CDR3 protein is CATSEQGAGNSPLHF. The gene calls are TRBV6-4 and TRBJ1-6; the TRBD1 assignment by TCRdb is unverifiable without DNA. The CDR3 consists of 15 residues. Germline V lookup: CDR1 MRHNA, CDR2 SNTAGT.

The chain combines TRBV30 with TRBJ1-2. The CDR3 loop spans 13 amino acids. Germline-derived CDR1 and CDR2 are GTSNPN and SVGIG (reference sequence). The CDR3 is CAWSYSSNYGYTF.

The V gene is TRBV6-1, the J gene TRBJ1-6. This CDR3 spans 15 amino acids. Germline V lookup: CDR1 MNHNS, CDR2 SASEGT. The CDR3 reads CASRGFSSYNSPLHF.

The chain has TRBV4-2 and TRBJ2-1; as DNA is missing, the TRBD1 call by TCRdb cannot be tested. Germline V lookup: CDR1 LGHNA, CDR2 YNFKEQ. The length of the CDR3 is 13 residues. CDR3 residues: CASSHFIGGEQFF.

The V call is TRBV12-3 or TRBV12-4, the J call TRBJ1-2; the D call of TRBD1 rests on TCRdb alone, since no DNA is present to check it. The CDR3 loop spans 16 amino acids. The CDR3 protein is CASSLALGQGLEGYTF.

The V and J genes are TRBV4-1 and TRBJ2-7; the TRBD2 assignment by TCRdb is unverifiable without DNA. The CDR3 is 15 residues long. Germline CDR1 MGHRA, CDR2 YSYEKL. The CDR3 spells CASSQGASGGYEQYF.

The chain recombines TRBV28 with TRBJ2-3. CDR1 and CDR2 from the germline V gene are MDHEN and SYDVKM. The CDR3 totals 14 residues. Here the CDR3 reads CASSSGWLGDTQYF.

V and J are TRBV20-1 and TRBJ1-3; TCRdb lists TRBD1, though no DNA is available to test this call. The germline V gene has CDR1 DFQATT and CDR2 SNEGSKA (reference sequence). The CDR3 spans 14 residues. This CDR3 is CSAATVSSGNTIYF.

The V and J genes are TRBV18 and TRBJ2-6; absent DNA, TCRdb's TRBD2 call cannot be checked. The CDR3 covers 17 residues. CDR1 is KGHSH, CDR2 LQKENI, per germline. CDR3 loop: CASSPLAGESGANVLTF. Full variable domain (outside the CDR3, taken from reference TRBV18 and TRBJ2-6): NAGVMQNPRHLVRRRGQEARLRCSPMKGHSHVYWYRQLPEEGLKFMVYLQKENIIDESGMPKERFSAEFPKEGPSILRIQQVVRGDSAAYFCASSPLAGESGANVLTFGAGSRLTVL.